These 14 T cell receptor beta chains were sequenced from one sample in a study of cytomegalovirus exposure and HLA in healthy donors (dated by TCRdb to between 2016 and 2019). The library was produced with the immunoSEQ multiplex PCR assay. For the multiplex PCR, a mixture combining 60 forward primers for TCR Vbeta segments and 13 reverse primers for TCR Jbeta segments was used. This immuneACCESS table, as held by TCRdb, lists in-frame sequences with V and J called but not all clones. Of the missing ones, under half trace to an unresolved V gene in checked studies; the others have no known cause. This sample lists about 120,000 clones; 74% were detected once. The top ten clones comprise 2% to 2.5% of the sample. Sample: PBMCs. These receptors were obtained from a human donor in good health.

The chain carries TRBV28 and TRBJ2-7; D is ambiguous. The germline gives CDR1 MDHEN, CDR2 SYDVKM. Trimming removed 7 bases from V and 6 bases from J, with 10 bases in between. CDR3 length equals 11 residues. The CDR3 region is CASKSVREQYF. CDR3 nucleotide sequence: TGTGCCAGCAAGAGCGTTCGCGAGCAGTACTTC.

This clone has ten or more counts. The genes are TRBV5-6 and TRBJ2-1, with a weak D call TRBD2 (6 bases). CDR1 and CDR2 (germline): SGHDT, YYEEEE. The CDR3 contains 14 residues. V lost 6 bases, J lost 1 base, and 11 bases lay in between. In DNA form, the CDR3 reads TGTGCCAGCACCGGCGGGACTTCCTACAATGAGCAGTTCTTC. Translating gives CASTGGTSYNEQFF.

The rearrangement joins TRBV18 to TRBJ2-5; D gene ambiguous. The CDR3 runs to 13 residues. Trimming stripped 2 bases from V and 1 base from J, with 5 bases between. Germline CDR1 reads KGHSH; CDR2 reads LQKENI. The CDR3 DNA reads TGTGCCAGCTCACCAATCTCCCAAGAGACCCAGTACTTC. Protein product: CASSPISQETQYF.

The chain carries TRBV5-1 and TRBJ1-4; maybe TRBD1 (6 bases). This CDR3 has 15 residues. V lost 1 base and J lost 5, with 12 bases in between. Germline CDR1 and CDR2: SGHRS and YFSETQ. The CDR3 nucleotides read TGCGCCAGCAGCTTGAGTGGGCAGGGGAATGAAAAACTGTTTTTT. Protein product: CASSLSGQGNEKLFF.

This CDR3 reads CAWSVRFGTDYEQYF. In nucleotides, the CDR3 is TGTGCCTGGAGTGTACGTTTCGGGACAGACTACGAGCAGTACTTC. The J gene is TRBJ2-5, the V gene TRBV30, with TRBD1 matching 7 bases. Matching the DNA end better, TRBJ2-7 makes the J call doubtful. CDR3 length: 15 residues. Germline CDR1 reads GTSNPN; CDR2 reads SVGIG (reference sequence).

A few counts support this clone. This chain connects TRBV6-1 to TRBJ1-4, with 8 bases matching TRBD1. The CDR3 spans 14 residues. J gave up 5 bases and V 4 bases, and 3 bases lay outside the gene matches. Germline CDR1 reads MNHNS; CDR2 reads SASEGT. CDR3: CASSARGLNEKLFF. The CDR3 DNA sequence: TGTGCCAGCAGTGCCAGGGGGCTGAATGAAAAACTGTTTTTT.

The V call is TRBV28, the J call TRBJ1-5; TRBD1 matches 9 bases. The CDR3 consists of 15 residues. Trimming removed 3 bases from V and 7 bases from J; junction bases left unmatched: 7. Germline V gives CDR1 MDHEN, CDR2 SYDVKM. The CDR3 region is CASSFRGQGDQPQHF. DNA for the CDR3: TGTGCCAGCAGTTTTAGGGGACAGGGAGACCAGCCCCAGCATTTT.

The chain uses TRBV19 and TRBJ2-2; TRBD1 matches at 8 bases. CDR3 length: 20 amino acids. Trimming took 1 base from V and 0 from J; bases not matched to a gene: 13. Germline assignment: CDR1 LNHDA and CDR2 SQIVND (reference sequence). The DNA of the CDR3 is TGTGCCAGTAGTATAGTCTTTCGAGGACAGGGCCTCTCGAACACCGGGGAGCTGTTTTTT. Protein: CASSIVFRGQGLSNTGELFF.

This clone has only one observation. CDR3 DNA: TGTGCCAGCAGTCCATCCGGGACTAGGGGCTATGAGCAGTTCTTC. Translating gives CASSPSGTRGYEQFF. The genes are TRBV28 and TRBJ2-1; 8 bases are a match to TRBD2. This CDR3 comprises 15 residues. J lost 8 bases, V lost 5 bases, and 11 bases had no gene match. Germline-derived CDR1 and CDR2 are MDHEN and SYDVKM.

This rearrangement joins TRBV2 to TRBJ2-7, with TRBD2 matching 8 bases. Germline values: CDR1 SNHLY, CDR2 FYNNEI. The CDR3 runs 17 residues. J lost 3 bases, V lost 8 bases, and 18 bases had no gene match. The CDR3 DNA is TGTGCCAGCCCTCCGGGGGACCTCGGCCGGGGGGGCTACGAGCAGTACTTC. Translation gives CASPPGDLGRGGYEQYF. The full variable domain, with the rest looked up from reference TRBV2 and TRBJ2-7, is EPEVTQTPSHQVTQMGQEVILRCVPISNHLYFYWYRQILGQKVEFLVSFYNNEISEKSEIFDDQFSVERPDGSNFTLKIRSTKLEDSAMYFCASPPGDLGRGGYEQYFGPGTRLTVT.

This chain uses TRBV14 with TRBJ1-2; D might be TRBD1 (5 bases). Between the trimmed V and J ends, which lost 1 base and 4 bases, there was a span of 28 bases. The CDR3 has 20 residues. Germline CDR1 SGHDN, CDR2 FVKESK. The CDR3 loop reads CASSQGHPGAGNLRFYGYTF. CDR3 bases: TGTGCCAGCAGCCAAGGTCATCCTGGGGCAGGCAACTTGCGGTTCTATGGCTACACCTTC.

CDR3 in amino acids: CASSTLKSSYNEQFF. CDR3 coding DNA: TGTGCCAGCAGCACCCTCAAGAGCTCCTACAATGAGCAGTTCTTC. The rearrangement joins TRBV28 to TRBJ2-1, with unresolved D. With 6 bases removed from V and 0 bases from J, the gap between germline ends came to 12 bases. The CDR3 contains 15 residues. CDR1 MDHEN and CDR2 SYDVKM come from the germline V gene.

The gene calls are TRBV4-1 and TRBJ2-6; 10 bases align to TRBD2. Trimming took 5 bases from V and 3 from J; bases not matched to a gene: 4. CDR1 and CDR2 from the germline V gene are MGHRA and YSYEKL. This CDR3 is built from 16 residues. CDR3 sequence reads: CASSIASGGGANVLTF. In nucleotides, the CDR3 is TGCGCCAGCAGCATCGCTAGCGGGGGTGGGGCCAACGTCCTGACTTTC.

The rearrangement uses TRBV5-1 and TRBJ2-1, with 7 bases identical to TRBD2. The ends lost 0 bases at V and 0 bases at J; junction bases unmatched: 3. The germline gives CDR1 SGHRS, CDR2 YFSETQ. The CDR3 consists of 16 residues. The CDR3 reads CASSLVSGPSYNEQFF. CDR3 in DNA: TGCGCCAGCAGCTTGGTTAGCGGGCCCTCCTACAATGAGCAGTTCTTC.